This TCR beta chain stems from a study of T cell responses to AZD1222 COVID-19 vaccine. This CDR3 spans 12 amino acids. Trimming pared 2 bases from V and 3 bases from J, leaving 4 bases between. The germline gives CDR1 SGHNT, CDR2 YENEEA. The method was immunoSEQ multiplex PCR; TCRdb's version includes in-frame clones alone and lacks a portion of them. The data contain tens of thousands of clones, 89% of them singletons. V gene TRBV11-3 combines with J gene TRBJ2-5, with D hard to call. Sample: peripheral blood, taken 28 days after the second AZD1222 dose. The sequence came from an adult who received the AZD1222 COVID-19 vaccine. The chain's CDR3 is CASSLTEETQYF. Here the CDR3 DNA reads TGTGCCAGCAGCTTAACAGAAGAGACCCAGTACTTC.